These 29 T cell receptor beta chains came from one sample sequenced in a study of shared clonotypes between healthy human individuals. The data were produced by immunoSEQ multiplex PCR, yet TCRdb's version contains in-frame clones alone and is incomplete. The sample records about 520,000 clones, about 72% being singletons. The sample comprised PBMCs. These TCRs come from a woman between 35 and 50 years old in good health. Some clones in this sample may be carry-over from other donors' samples.

The genes are TRBV5-1 and TRBJ2-1; D possibly corresponds to TRBD2 (5 bases). The CDR3 is 15 residues long. Trimming removed 0 bases at V and 10 bases at J, with 17 bases between. CDR1 and CDR2 (germline): SGHRS, YFSETQ. The CDR3 DNA reads TGCGCCAGCAGCTTGGAGGTGGCGATAGCGTCGGAGCAGTTCTTC. Translating gives CASSLEVAIASEQFF.

V is TRBV30 and J is TRBJ2-7; the match to TRBD2 covers 7 bases. The CDR3 extends over 13 amino acids. Germline-derived CDR1 and CDR2 are GTSNPN and SVGIG (reference sequence). J lost 4 bases, V lost 7 bases, and 10 bases had no gene match. The CDR3 DNA follows: TGTGCCTTGCGCGGGAGCGGGATGTACGAGCAGTACTTC. It yields the protein CALRGSGMYEQYF.

This clone was picked up many times. The chain recombines TRBV2 with TRBJ2-7; TRBD1 might be the D (7 bases). The CDR3 loop spans 14 amino acids. CDR1 and CDR2 from the germline V gene are SNHLY and FYNNEI. Trimming left V 3 bases short and J 3 bases short, with 12 bases between. CDR3 DNA sequence: TGTGCCAGCAGTGATCGACAGGGAGGCTACGAGCAGTACTTC. Translated, it gives CASSDRQGGYEQYF. The whole variable domain, remainder taken from reference TRBV2 and TRBJ2-7, is EPEVTQTPSHQVTQMGQEVILRCVPISNHLYFYWYRQILGQKVEFLVSFYNNEISEKSEIFDDQFSVERPDGSNFTLKIRSTKLEDSAMYFCASSDRQGGYEQYFGPGTRLTVT.

This clone occurred once. The chain combines TRBV4-1 with TRBJ2-6; possibly TRBD1 or TRBD2 for D (5 bases each). Germline values: CDR1 MGHRA, CDR2 YSYEKL. Trimming removed 0 bases at V and 0 bases at J, with 9 bases between. The CDR3 runs to 17 residues. The CDR3, as DNA: TGCGCCAGCAGCCAAGAGGGGACCGCCTCTGGGGCCAACGTCCTGACTTTC. Amino acids: CASSQEGTASGANVLTF.

With regard to this clone: This CDR3 is also generated by other DNA sequences in the sample. The DNA for the CDR3 is TGTGCCAGCAGTTTGAGCGGTTCCTACAATGAGCAGTTCTTC. Protein sequence: CASSLSGSYNEQFF. The V gene is TRBV27, the J gene TRBJ2-1; D may be TRBD2 (5 bases). This CDR3 has 14 amino acids. The V end lost 3 bases, the J end lost 1 base, and 7 bases lay between the germline ends. Germline loops: CDR1 MNHEY, CDR2 SMNVEV (reference sequence).

This rearrangement joins TRBV14 to TRBJ1-6; D might be TRBD1 (6 bases). Trimming removed 4 bases at V and 4 bases at J, with 14 bases between. This CDR3 comprises 16 residues. In germline, CDR1 is SGHDN, CDR2 FVKESK. The CDR3 DNA follows: TGTGCCAGCAGCCCCGGACAGCTCCTTTATAATTCACCCCTCCACTTT. Its translation: CASSPGQLLYNSPLHF. The whole variable domain, filled in from reference TRBV14 and TRBJ1-6, reads EAGVTQFPSHSVIEKGQTVTLRCDPISGHDNLYWYRRVMGKEIKFLLHFVKESKQDESGMPNNRFLAERTGGTYSTLKVQPAELEDSGVYFCASSPGQLLYNSPLHFGNGTRLTVT.

This rearrangement joins TRBV9 to TRBJ2-1; a possible D gene is TRBD2 (6 bases). Germline loops: CDR1 SGDLS, CDR2 YYNGEE. The CDR3 is 17 amino acids. V was pared by 0 bases and J by 0 bases, with 13 bases between. DNA of the CDR3: TGTGCCAGCAGCGTAGGTCCCGGGAGCAGCTCCTACAATGAGCAGTTCTTC. As protein: CASSVGPGSSSYNEQFF.

J is TRBJ2-7 and V is TRBV6-5; perhaps D is TRBD1 or TRBD2 (5 bases each). The ends were cut back, 4 bases at V and 7 bases at J, with 17 bases in the middle. The CDR3 contains 14 residues. Germline CDR1 MNHEY, CDR2 SVGAGI. DNA for the CDR3: TGTGCCAGCAGTTCCTCGACCGGGGCGTCTGAGCAGTACTTC. It is translated as CASSSSTGASEQYF.

The genes are TRBV14 and TRBJ2-7; no clear D. The V and J ends lost 2 bases and 6 bases respectively, with 11 bases between them. The CDR3 consists of 13 residues. Germline values: CDR1 SGHDN, CDR2 FVKESK. CDR3 bases: TGTGCCAGCAGCCAACTGGGTGCTGGCGAGCAGTACTTC. Its translation: CASSQLGAGEQYF.

The J gene is TRBJ2-3, the V gene TRBV7-2, with D perhaps TRBD2 (6 bases). Per the germline V gene, CDR1 is SGHTA and CDR2 is FQGNSA. This CDR3 comprises 15 residues. Trimming removed 1 base from V and 4 bases from J, with 12 bases in between. The CDR3 DNA follows: TGTGCCAGCAGCTTAGTTCGGGGCGGGGCAGATACGCAGTATTTT. This gives the protein CASSLVRGGADTQYF.

The V and J genes are TRBV19 and TRBJ2-5, with D unresolved. The V and J ends lost 5 bases and 5 bases respectively, with 12 bases between them. CDR3 size: 13 residues. Germline assignment: CDR1 LNHDA and CDR2 SQIVND (reference sequence). CDR3 protein: CASSRVARETQYF. CDR3 bases: TGTGCCAGTAGTCGGGTGGCTAGGGAGACCCAGTACTTC. The full variable domain, rest sourced from reference TRBV19 and TRBJ2-5, is DGGITQSPKYLFRKEGQNVTLSCEQNLNHDAMYWYRQDPGQGLRLIYYSQIVNDFQKGDIAEGYSVSREKKESFPLTVTSAQKNPTAFYLCASSRVARETQYFGPGTRLLVL.

The rearrangement links TRBV14 to TRBJ2-1, with D tentatively TRBD2 (5 bases). Germline CDR1 reads SGHDN; CDR2 reads FVKESK. This CDR3 has 15 amino acids. The V gene lost 1 base and the J gene lost 6 bases, with 13 bases spanning the gap. The CDR3: CASSQGTSIVNEQFF. As DNA, the CDR3 is TGTGCCAGCAGCCAAGGGACTTCCATTGTCAATGAGCAGTTCTTC.

V and J are TRBV5-4 and TRBJ2-2, with D unresolved. Germline V gene data show CDR1 as SGHNT and CDR2 as YYREEE (reference sequence). V gave up 4 bases and J gave up 0 bases, with 13 bases separating them. The CDR3 contains 16 residues. The CDR3, as DNA: TGTGCCAGCAGCAGCCTCAGCCCCGCGAACACCGGGGAGCTGTTTTTT. The encoded protein is CASSSLSPANTGELFF.

This chain joins TRBV25-1 and TRBJ1-2, with D possibly matching TRBD1 (5 bases). This CDR3 has 11 amino acids. Germline-derived CDR1 and CDR2 are MGHDK and SYGVNS. V lost 8 bases and J 6 bases, leaving 10 bases between the germline ends. CDR3 in DNA: TGTGCCAGCGCTGGAGGGGATGGCTACACCTTC. Residues: CASAGGDGYTF.

The chain employs TRBV11-2 and TRBJ2-2, with TRBD1 identical over 8 bases. The CDR3 consists of 16 residues. V lost 1 base and J lost 4; bases outside the gene matches: 5. Germline V CDR1 and CDR2: SGHAT, FQNNGV. This CDR3 reads CASSLGPRGRTGELFF. The CDR3 bases are TGTGCCAGCAGCTTAGGTCCCAGGGGGCGCACCGGGGAGCTGTTTTTT.

This clone was seen only once. V is TRBV5-1 and J is TRBJ1-6; 9 positions agree with TRBD1. CDR1 is SGHRS, CDR2 YFSETQ, per germline. The CDR3 contains 16 residues. V lost 1 base and J lost 5; bases outside the gene matches: 4. As DNA, the CDR3 is TGCGCCAGCAGCTTGACAGGGGGCTTGGATAATTCACCCCTCCACTTT. Residues: CASSLTGGLDNSPLHF.

The chain joins TRBV6-5 to TRBJ2-3; TRBD1 agrees at 8 bases. V shed 0 bases and J 2 bases; nucleotides not matched to a gene: 1. CDR3 length equals 15 residues. Germline V gene lookup returns CDR1 MNHEY and CDR2 SVGAGI. CDR3 bases: TGTGCCAGCAGTTACTCCAGGGGGCCCACAGATACGCAGTATTTT. Protein: CASSYSRGPTDTQYF.

V is TRBV18 and J is TRBJ2-1, with D possibly being TRBD2 (5 bases). The germline gives CDR1 KGHSH, CDR2 LQKENI. Trimming pared 5 bases from V and 0 bases from J, leaving 8 bases between. This CDR3 has 14 amino acids. Here the CDR3 reads CASSGADSYNEQFF. The CDR3 region has the DNA TGTGCCAGCTCAGGAGCGGACTCCTACAATGAGCAGTTCTTC.

The chain recombines TRBV5-4 with TRBJ1-6, with unresolved D. Germline V gene data show CDR1 as SGHNT and CDR2 as YYREEE (reference sequence). The CDR3 spans 15 residues. Between the trimmed V and J ends, which lost 1 base and 9 bases, there was a span of 14 bases. This CDR3 reads CASSLWPAGRSPLHF. The CDR3 DNA follows: TGTGCCAGCAGCTTGTGGCCGGCTGGACGTTCACCCCTCCACTTT.

This clone has just a few counts. The CDR3: CASRGQGQSYEQYF. In DNA form, the CDR3 reads TGTGCCAGCAGGGGACAGGGTCAGTCCTACGAGCAGTACTTC. The rearrangement uses TRBV2 and TRBJ2-7; 9 bases fit TRBD1. The ends lost 6 bases at V and 1 base at J; junction bases unmatched: 4. The germline CDR1 and CDR2 sequences are SNHLY and FYNNEI. CDR3 length: 14 residues.

The chain carries TRBV30 and TRBJ2-2; TRBD1 aligns across 9 bases. The V gene end was trimmed by 5 bases and the J gene end by 1 base; junction bases not matched to a gene: 8. Per the germline V gene, CDR1 is GTSNPN and CDR2 is SVGIG (reference sequence). This CDR3 region has 16 residues. As DNA, the CDR3 is TGTGCCTGGTCTGGAACAGGGGGCGTGAACACCGGGGAGCTGTTTTTT. Encoded protein: CAWSGTGGVNTGELFF. Full variable domain (missing parts from reference TRBV30 and TRBJ2-2): SQTIHQWPATLVQPVGSPLSLECTVEGTSNPNLYWYRQAAGRGLQLLFYSVGIGQISSEVPQNLSASRPQDRQFILSSKKLLLSDSGFYLCAWSGTGGVNTGELFFGEGSRLTVL.

This rearrangement joins TRBV27 to TRBJ1-4; no firm D call. The CDR3 loop spans 13 amino acids. Trimming pared 10 bases from V and 7 bases from J, leaving 16 bases between. CDR1 and CDR2 (germline): MNHEY, SMNVEV (reference sequence). The CDR3 region has the DNA TGTGCCACCTGGGCCTCAGGAGTTGAAAAACTGTTTTTT. This codes for CATWASGVEKLFF. Full variable domain (outside the CDR3, taken from reference TRBV27 and TRBJ1-4): EAQVTQNPRYLITVTGKKLTVTCSQNMNHEYMSWYRQDPGLGLRQIYYSMNVEVTDKGDVPEGYKVSRKEKRNFPLILESPSPNQTSLYFCATWASGVEKLFFGSGTQLSVL.

V and J are TRBV27 and TRBJ1-1, with TRBD1 identical over 9 bases. CDR1 is MNHEY and CDR2 is SMNVEV in the germline V gene (reference sequence). The CDR3 length is 18 residues. V lost 0 bases, J lost 4 bases, and 12 bases stayed unmatched. The CDR3 DNA follows: TGTGCCAGCAGTTTATCGGTCTCCGGGACAGGGTTCGGCACTGAAGCTTTCTTT. It codes for CASSLSVSGTGFGTEAFF.

This chain connects TRBV10-3 to TRBJ2-1, with TRBD1 matching 10 bases. V was clipped by 7 bases and J by 1 base; unmatched bases: 4. This CDR3 spans 15 amino acids. Germline-derived CDR1 and CDR2 are ENHRY and SYGVKD. The CDR3 protein is CAIMSGQGSYNEQFF. The CDR3, as DNA: TGTGCCATCATGTCGGGACAGGGGTCCTACAATGAGCAGTTCTTC.

The genes are TRBV2 and TRBJ2-7; D is perhaps TRBD1 (6 bases). This CDR3 comprises 13 residues. V lost 8 bases and J 0 bases, leaving 11 bases between the germline ends. Germline V gene lookup returns CDR1 SNHLY and CDR2 FYNNEI. The CDR3 bases are TGTGCCAGCGGGGGACAACTCTCCTACGAGCAGTACTTC. Its translation: CASGGQLSYEQYF.

This chain connects TRBV11-2 to TRBJ2-1; weak D call: TRBD2 (6 bases). The V gene's germline CDR1 is SGHAT and CDR2 FQNNGV. The V end lost 5 bases, the J end lost 10 bases, and 18 bases lay between the germline ends. CDR3 size: 14 residues. The CDR3 protein is CASSPGPGVGEQFF. CDR3 nucleotide sequence: TGTGCCAGCAGCCCGGGACCGGGAGTCGGGGAGCAGTTCTTC.

CDR3 sequence reads: CASSRGSGNTIYF. CDR3 sequence (DNA): TGTGCCAGTAGTCGAGGGTCTGGAAACACCATATATTTT. J is TRBJ1-3 and V is TRBV19; D is undetermined. Trimming removed 5 bases from V and 1 base from J, with 6 bases in between. The CDR3 covers 13 residues. Germline assignment: CDR1 LNHDA and CDR2 SQIVND (reference sequence).

V and J are TRBV2 and TRBJ2-2; no definite D call. Germline CDR1 SNHLY, CDR2 FYNNEI. V lost 4 bases and J 7 bases, leaving 1 base between the germline ends. The CDR3 has 10 amino acids. The CDR3 protein is CASSVGELFF. The CDR3 nucleotides are TGTGCCAGCAGTGTCGGGGAGCTGTTTTTT.

The chain uses TRBV5-6 and TRBJ1-3; weak D call: TRBD1 (6 bases). The CDR3 is 14 amino acids. Germline V gives CDR1 SGHDT, CDR2 YYEEEE. V gave up 4 bases and J gave up 9 bases, with 17 bases separating them. Here the CDR3 DNA reads TGTGCCAGCAGCCTACTTCAGGGGAGTGCCACCATATATTTT. Its translation is CASSLLQGSATIYF.